In this sample, the clone carrying this TCR beta chain turned up once. The entry originates in a study of blood T cell repertoires in COVID-19. Overall study context: In each case, the material was cDNA or gDNA derived from T cells, B-cell-depleted T cells, or PBMCs.

Germline CDR1 reads GTSNPN; CDR2 reads SVGIG (reference sequence). CDR3 length equals 15 residues. J was trimmed by 7 bases and V by 3 bases; bases with no gene match: 11. Authors' methods: Reference gene primer amplification gave estimated nucleated cell counts. Produced via immunoSEQ multiplex PCR; TCRdb's table is partial and in-frame only. That table supplies the V and J calls and clone size; D and trimming were determined from the DNA. The data hold about 480,000 clones, with 88% observed a single time. Sequenced input: PBMCs or T cells enriched from blood (not recorded which). This receptor was identified in a woman between 40 and 55 years old who had recovered from COVID-19. The V call is TRBV30, the J call TRBJ1-4; 7 bases map to TRBD1. The CDR3 nucleotides read TGTGCCTGGAGAAGTGTGGGACAGAGGGGTGAAAAACTGTTTTTT. Protein: CAWRSVGQRGEKLFF.